This T cell receptor beta chain was found in a study of T cells after yellow fever vaccination. Each CDR3 protein gets one entry after TCRdb re-called the 5' RACE reads with MiXCR. The table lists under 700,000 distinct CDR3 sequences, about 17% of them singletons, with about 18% in the top ten. The CDR3 consists of 12 residues. CDR1 SGHTA and CDR2 FQGNSA come from the germline V gene. Trimming shortened V by 6 bases and J by 5 bases, and 10 bases separated the two germline ends. The specimen comprised PBMCs, sampled 5 days after the first yellow fever vaccination. The TCR sequence derives from a man younger than 30 who received the YFV17D yellow fever vaccine. The chain combines TRBV7-2 with TRBJ1-1; tentative D call: TRBD1 (5 bases). In DNA form, the CDR3 reads TGTGCCAGCAGGGAGTGGGGGACTGAAGCTTTCTTT. Its translation: CASREWGTEAFF.